This T cell receptor (beta chain) was identified during a study of beta chain features in type 1 diabetes (dated by TCRdb to 2016 to 2019). Background on the whole study: Mean age, gender distribution, total cell number and subset yield were not different between patients and healthy donors. In the study, TCRB repertoires of sorted circulating CD4+ T cell subsets from recently diagnosed type 1 diabetes patients were compared with those of matched healthy donors. Regulatory and stem cell-like memory subsets were isolated from only 8 patients and 8 healthy donors, whereas naive and central memory subsets came from all 30 or so donors. A total of 90 million to 140 million sorted cells were examined across all samples, and RNA yield correlated strongly with the number of cells per subset.

V loses 0 bases, J loses 5 bases, and the germline ends lie 13 bases apart. The CDR1 and CDR2 encoded by the germline V gene are MNHNS and SASEGT. Including the terminal cysteine and phenylalanine, the CDR3 comprises 16 residues. The entry retains the CDR3 DNA only, 48 bases that are in frame from base 1. What the study reported, not specific to this receptor: Naive, central memory and regulatory TCRB repertoires appeared to be more similar among patients than among healthy donors. Only small numbers of individuals were included in the HLA sub-analyses, which left unresolved whether HLA type had any influence on TCRB rearrangement. Fewer insertions and more nucleotide deletions at VDJ recombination sites were observed in patients with type 1 diabetes, implying thymic rearrangement abnormalities. PCR might favor shorter templates, but patient and control samples were amplified and corrected together, so any skew would affect both groups equally. Because cDNA was sequenced instead of genomic DNA, activated cells with high expression could be over-represented, although the groups did not differ in activation or CD3 levels. In all four CD4+ subsets, TCRB CDR3 length was moderately but significantly shorter in type 1 diabetes patients.

The entire amount of isolated RNA was reverse transcribed using the High Capacity cDNA Reverse Transcription Kit, so the sequenced TCRB transcripts were expressed ones. Deep immunoSEQ sequencing was applied to naive, central memory and regulatory T cell samples, giving an average of roughly 3.3 million total reads per sample. Sorted cells were lysed in RLT buffer, and RNA was extracted using DNase-treated RNeasy Micro or Mini kits according to cell number. Each cell subset was processed separately to prevent cross-contamination, with patient and healthy donor samples processed together. The immunoSEQ multiplex PCR was used to amplify TCRB sequences from cDNA, generating 87-bp fragments that spanned the CDR3 region. Sequencing of the amplicons was performed on the Illumina HiSeq platform. On the study's bioinformatics: Synthetic template baselines were used to correct PCR bias computationally, reads within Hamming distance 2 were collapsed, and singletons that could not be merged were discarded. Reads were aligned against IMGT to assign V, D and J genes, CDR3 length and insertions or deletions at six rearrangement sites. Within each subset, clonotype counts were normalized to sorted cell number, and only after that were true diversity and Gini coefficients computed with the tcR R package. Repertoire sharing was quantified using the overlap coefficient calculated on TCRB nucleotide sequences. What TCRdb holds here is the immuneACCESS table cut down to in-frame rearrangements. Part of the clones is not present; checked against another copy, under half of the missing clones reflect an unresolved V gene, and the others are unexplained. V and J calls and clone size follow that table, whereas D and trimming were derived from the DNA. This sample is represented by about 300,000 clones; about 8.5% of them were singletons. The top ten hold approximately 1% of the sample.

A single peripheral blood draw of 95 to 150 mL on average was collected from each donor into heparinised tubes. A BD FACSAria II and a panel including CD45RO, CCR7, CD25, CD127, CD95 and CD27 were used to sort naive, central memory, regulatory and stem cell-like memory CD4+ T cells. Purity was above 95% for every sorted population. PBMCs were separated immediately by Lymphoprep density gradient centrifugation and were stained directly, without being cultured. So that batch effects would be minimized, each experiment stained and sorted samples in pairs, pairing one healthy donor with one patient. This clone has more than one count but fewer than ten. Its recognized antigen is unknown. No quality values exist for individual bases; no much larger clone is one base distant.

The receptor was isolated from a woman between 18 and 29 years old in good health. The chain was built from TRBV6-1 and TRBJ1-4; the D gene is unclear. Source material: central memory CD4+ T cells from blood. The CDR3 protein sequence reads: CASSEATIPTNEKLFF. The DNA reads TGTGCCAGCAGTGAAGCTACAATCCCTACCAATGAAAAACTGTTTTTT.